This TCR beta chain was profiled in a study of T cell repertoires in cytomegalovirus infection. At the level of the study: Both a matching HLA type and CMV infection were indicated by public TCR beta signatures.

V shed 1 base and J shed 3 bases, with 3 bases lying between them. Germline V lookup: CDR1 SGHVS, CDR2 FQNEAQ. This CDR3 contains 13 residues. Study results and limitations: The cumulative frequency of public TCR beta families identified carriers of CMV plus the relevant HLA. HLA-C-restricted CMV-specific TCR beta clonotypes were dominant in the ex vivo response.

The table lists this clonotype with many counts. The antigen is unknown. In TCRdb, the reads were re-called with MiXCR into one record per CDR3 protein. The data contain 110,000 to 150,000 distinct CDR3 sequences, roughly a third of them seen just once; the ten biggest clones take up roughly 51%. This chain joins TRBV7-8 and TRBJ2-2; no clear D. The source material was CD8+ T cells from cultured PBMCs, sampled from culture after CMV antigen stimulation. The receptor's source is a human donor in good health (CMV status not recorded). Some clones in this sample may be carry-over from other donors' samples. This chain's CDR3 is CASSLEYTGELFF. CDR3 coding DNA: TGTGCCAGCAGCTTAGAGTACACCGGGGAGCTGTTTTTT.